This TCR beta chain derives from a study of Ad26.COV2.S vaccination and SARS-CoV-2 variants. Study background: This donor came from the COV1001 trial of Ad26.COV2.S.

Method: immunoSEQ multiplex PCR; TCRdb's copy keeps in-frame clones and lacks some. The sample includes around 450,000 clones, 90% of them seen just once. Treatment here: roughly 18 received Ad26.COV2.S at low or high dose, single or two shots; about 5 received placebo; per-sample allocation not given. Following the first vaccine or placebo injection, samples were taken on day 63. The shot given was an Ad26 vector that makes Wuhan-strain SARS-CoV-2 spike. The TCR comes from a person between 18 and 60 years old who received the Ad26.COV2.S COVID-19 vaccine or a placebo. The sample here was peripheral blood, taken in a trial of Ad26.COV2.S vaccine versus placebo.

The CDR3: CASSLAAHRLSGANVLTF. CDR3 DNA: TGTGCCAGCAGCTTAGCGGCGCACCGCCTTTCTGGGGCCAACGTCCTGACTTTC. The rearrangement links TRBV7-6 to TRBJ2-6; D gene ambiguous. The CDR3 length is 18 residues. The V gene's germline CDR1 is SGHVS and CDR2 FNYEAQ. V was cut by 0 bases and J by 1 base, with 13 bases left in between.